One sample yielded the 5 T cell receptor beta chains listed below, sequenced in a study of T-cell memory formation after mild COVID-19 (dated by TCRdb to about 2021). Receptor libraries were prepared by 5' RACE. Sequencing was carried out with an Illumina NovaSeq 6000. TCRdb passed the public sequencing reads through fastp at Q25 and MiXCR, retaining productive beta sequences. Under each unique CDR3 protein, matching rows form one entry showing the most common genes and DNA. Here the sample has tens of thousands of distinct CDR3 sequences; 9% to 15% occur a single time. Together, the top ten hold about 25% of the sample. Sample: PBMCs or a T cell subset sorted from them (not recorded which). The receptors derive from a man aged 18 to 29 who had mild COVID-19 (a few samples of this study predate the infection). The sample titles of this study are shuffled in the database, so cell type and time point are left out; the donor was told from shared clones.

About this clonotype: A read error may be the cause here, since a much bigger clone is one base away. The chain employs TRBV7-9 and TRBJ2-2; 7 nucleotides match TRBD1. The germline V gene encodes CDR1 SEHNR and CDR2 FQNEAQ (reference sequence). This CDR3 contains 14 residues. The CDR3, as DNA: TGTGCCAGCAGTTACGACAGGGACACCGGGGTGCTGTTTTTT. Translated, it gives CASSYDRDTGVLFF.

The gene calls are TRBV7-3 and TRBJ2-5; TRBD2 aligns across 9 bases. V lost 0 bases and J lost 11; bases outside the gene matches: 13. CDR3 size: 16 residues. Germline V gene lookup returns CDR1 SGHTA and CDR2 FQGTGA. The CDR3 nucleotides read TGTGCCAGCAGCTTAACGGGAACGAATAGCGGGGGTCCGCAGTACTTC. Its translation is CASSLTGTNSGGPQYF.

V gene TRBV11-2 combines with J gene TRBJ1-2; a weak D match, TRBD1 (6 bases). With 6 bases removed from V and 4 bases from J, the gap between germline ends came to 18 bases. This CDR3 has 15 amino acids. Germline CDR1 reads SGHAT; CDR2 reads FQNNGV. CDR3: CASRDTSGTTYGYTF. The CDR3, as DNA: TGTGCCAGCAGAGACACATCCGGGACAACCTATGGCTACACCTTC.

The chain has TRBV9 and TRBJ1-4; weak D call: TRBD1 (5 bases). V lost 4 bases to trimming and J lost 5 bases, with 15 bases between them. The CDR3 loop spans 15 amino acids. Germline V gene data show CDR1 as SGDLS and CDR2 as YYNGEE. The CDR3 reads CASSFGTNINEKLFF. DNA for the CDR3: TGTGCCAGCAGCTTCGGGACGAACATAAATGAAAAACTGTTTTTT.

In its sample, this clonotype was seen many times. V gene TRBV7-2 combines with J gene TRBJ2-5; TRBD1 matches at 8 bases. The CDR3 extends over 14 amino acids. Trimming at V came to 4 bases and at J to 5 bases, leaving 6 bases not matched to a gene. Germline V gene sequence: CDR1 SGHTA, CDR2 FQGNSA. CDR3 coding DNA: TGTGCCAGCAGCTCCCTGGACAGGGCCGAGACCCAGTACTTC. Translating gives CASSSLDRAETQYF.